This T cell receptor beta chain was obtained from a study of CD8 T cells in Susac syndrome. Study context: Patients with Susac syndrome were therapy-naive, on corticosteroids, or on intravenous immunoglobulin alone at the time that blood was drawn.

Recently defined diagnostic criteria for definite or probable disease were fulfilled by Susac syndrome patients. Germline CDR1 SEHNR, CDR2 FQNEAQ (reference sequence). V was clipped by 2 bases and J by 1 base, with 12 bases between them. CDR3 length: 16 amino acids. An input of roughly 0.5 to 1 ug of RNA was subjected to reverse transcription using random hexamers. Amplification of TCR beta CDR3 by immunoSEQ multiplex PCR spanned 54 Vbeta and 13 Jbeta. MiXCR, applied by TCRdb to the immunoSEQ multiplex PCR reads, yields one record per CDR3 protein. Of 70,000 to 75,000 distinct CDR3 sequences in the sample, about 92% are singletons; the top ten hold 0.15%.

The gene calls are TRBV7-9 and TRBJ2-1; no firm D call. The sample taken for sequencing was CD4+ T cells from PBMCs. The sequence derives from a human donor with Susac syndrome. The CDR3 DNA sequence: TGTGCCAGCAGCTTATTCGGCGGCGCTTCCTACAATGAGCAGTTCTTC. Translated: CASSLFGGASYNEQFF.